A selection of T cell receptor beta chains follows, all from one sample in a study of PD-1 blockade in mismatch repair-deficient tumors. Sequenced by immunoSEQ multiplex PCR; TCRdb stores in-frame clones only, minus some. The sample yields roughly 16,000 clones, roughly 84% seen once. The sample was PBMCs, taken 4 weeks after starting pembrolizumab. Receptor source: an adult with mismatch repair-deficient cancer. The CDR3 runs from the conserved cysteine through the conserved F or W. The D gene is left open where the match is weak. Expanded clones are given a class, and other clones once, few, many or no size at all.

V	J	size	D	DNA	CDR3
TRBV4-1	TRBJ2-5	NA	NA	TGCGCCAGCAGCCAAGATCGCGGGGGCGGGCGGGAGACCCAGTACTTC	CASSQDRGGGRETQYF
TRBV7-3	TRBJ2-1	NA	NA	TGTGCCAGCAGCTCCTCCGGGACTGCAGCCTACAATGAGCAGTTCTTC	CASSSSGTAAYNEQFF
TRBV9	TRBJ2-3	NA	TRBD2	TGTGCCAGCAGCGTAGTTAGCGGGGCAGATACGCAGTATTTT	CASSVVSGADTQYF
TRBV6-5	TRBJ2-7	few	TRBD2	TGTGCCAGCAGTTACTCCCTAGCGGAGTCGTCCTACGAGCAGTACTTC	CASSYSLAESSYEQYF
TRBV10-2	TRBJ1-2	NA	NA	TGCGCCAGCCAGACAGGCCTCTATGGCTACACCTTC	CASQTGLYGYTF
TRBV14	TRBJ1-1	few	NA	TGTGCCAGCAGCCAAGGAGGATCCTCGTCAGCTTTCTTT	CASSQGGSSSAFF
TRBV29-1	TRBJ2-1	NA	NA	TGCAGCGCCACTCCGGGATGGGCACGTTCCTACAATGAGCAGTTCTTC	CSATPGWARSYNEQFF
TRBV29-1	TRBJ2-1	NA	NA	TGCAGCGCAGCTCGGACTGTTTTCAATGAGCAGTTCTTC	CSAARTVFNEQFF
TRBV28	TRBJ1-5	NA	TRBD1	TGTGCCAGCAGGCCCGGGACAGGGGGCGGCCAGCCCCAGCATTTT	CASRPGTGGGQPQHF
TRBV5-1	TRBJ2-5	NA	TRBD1	TGCGCCAGCAGCTTGAAGGGACAGGGGAGTGAGACCCAGTACTTC	CASSLKGQGSETQYF
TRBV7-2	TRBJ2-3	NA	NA	TGTGCCAGCAGCTTAGACAGTACAGGGACCACAGATACGCAGTATTTT	CASSLDSTGTTDTQYF
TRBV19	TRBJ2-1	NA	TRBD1	TGTGCCAGTAGTACGGGACAGCCCTACAATGAGCAGTTCTTC	CASSTGQPYNEQFF
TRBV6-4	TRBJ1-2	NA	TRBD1	TGTGCCAGCAACCCGGGACAGGGATACGGTGGCTACACCTTC	CASNPGQGYGGYTF
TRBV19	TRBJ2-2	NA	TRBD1	TGTGCCAGTAGTATTGTGGAATCCGAGACAGGGACGGCGACCGGGGAGCTGTTTTTT	CASSIVESETGTATGELFF
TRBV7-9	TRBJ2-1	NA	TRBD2	TGTGCCAGCAGCCCTACGCATAGCGGGAGAAATGAGCAGTTCTTC	CASSPTHSGRNEQFF
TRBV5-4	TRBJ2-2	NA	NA	TGTGCCAGCAGCTTGGACCTCTACCTCACCGGGGAGCTGTTTTTT	CASSLDLYLTGELFF
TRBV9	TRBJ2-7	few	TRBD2	TGTGCCAGCAGCGTAGGTGGGACTAGCGTCTACGAGCAGTACTTC	CASSVGGTSVYEQYF
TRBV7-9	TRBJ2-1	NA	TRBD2	TGTGCCAGCAGCTTACCCCAAGCGGGGGACAATGAGCAGTTCTTC	CASSLPQAGDNEQFF
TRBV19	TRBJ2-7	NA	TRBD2	TGTGCCAGTAGTATCGGGACTAGCGGTTCCTACGAGCAGTACTTC	CASSIGTSGSYEQYF
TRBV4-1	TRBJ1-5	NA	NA	TGCGCCAGCAGCCAAGGTCCCCTAAATCAGCCCCAGCATTTT	CASSQGPLNQPQHF
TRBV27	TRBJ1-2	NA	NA	TGTGCCAGCAGGGACTCCTCTAACTATGGCTACACCTTC	CASRDSSNYGYTF
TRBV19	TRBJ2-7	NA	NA	TGTGCCAGTAAGTGGTCCAGTCCCTACGAGCAGTACTTC	CASKWSSPYEQYF